This is a list of T cell receptor beta chains from one sample in a study of CD8 T cells in ankylosing spondylitis. MiXCR was run by TCRdb on the 5' RACE reads, yielding one entry per CDR3 protein. The sample has fewer than 500,000 distinct CDR3 sequences, around 26% seen once. What was sequenced was blood, either unsorted or a sorted T cell fraction (not recorded which). Receptors were obtained from a male donor with ankylosing spondylitis. The CDR3 runs from the conserved cysteine through the conserved F or W.

>TRBJ2-5|TRBV6-4
CASTNREGEETQYF
>TRBJ2-1|TRBV20-1
CSDSKGYDEQFF
>TRBJ2-3|TRBV29-1
CRDICCCASEDTQYF
>TRBJ2-1|TRBV12-3/TRBV12-4
CASSLNKVNEQFF
>TRBJ2-1|TRBV27
CASSLSLLGVAGVVYEQFF
>TRBJ2-3|TRBV20-1
CSARRTSGRGRDTQYF
>TRBJ2-1|TRBV9
CASSVSLRDYSYNEQFF
>TRBJ2-7|TRBV7-2
CASSLGAGGYEQYF
>TRBJ2-3|TRBV29-1
CSVGTSGYSTDTQYF
>TRBJ1-5|TRBV20-1
CSASYGGDQPQHF
>TRBJ2-3|TRBV11-3
CASSLVRYTDTQYF
>TRBJ2-5|TRBV20-1
CSAKYGSKETQYF
>TRBJ2-6|TRBV11-2
CASSLDPFSGANVLTF
>TRBJ1-6|TRBV12-3/TRBV12-4
CASQLGGAGSPLHF
>TRBJ1-6|TRBV14
CASSQGRTVNNSPLHF
>TRBJ2-7|TRBV2
CASSDRLAREQYF
>TRBJ2-5|TRBV29-1
CSVDEGGETQYF
>TRBJ1-5|TRBV6-1
CASSDLGYGNQPQHF
>TRBJ2-2|TRBV3-1
CASSPRLAGDTGELFF
>TRBJ2-2|TRBV20-1
CSARGPAAGELFF
>TRBJ2-3|TRBV3-1
CASSRNLYTDTQYF
>TRBJ1-1|TRBV7-2
CASSLWEGDEAFF
>TRBJ2-3|TRBV27
CASSPGQTIPDTQYF
>TRBJ1-6|TRBV5-1
CASSFRPGPDSPLHF
>TRBJ1-4|TRBV15
CATSREPGTEKLFF
>TRBJ1-1|TRBV5-1
CASSYTGVMNTEAFF
>TRBJ1-2|TRBV29-1
CSVSGEGYTF
>TRBJ1-6|TRBV18
CASSPPEGRSSPLHF
>TRBJ1-1|TRBV29-1
CSVGATLPKAFF
>TRBJ2-5|TRBV20-1
CSARIPLAGAETQYF
>TRBJ1-1|TRBV25-1
CASSAQNTEAFF
>TRBJ1-3|TRBV29-1
CSVDDRSSGNTIYF
>TRBJ2-1|TRBV11-2
CASSLTGGSWSYNEQFF
>TRBJ2-5|TRBV7-2
CASSPRSAQETQYF
>TRBJ1-5|TRBV30
CAWCEAPNQPQHF
>TRBJ2-1|TRBV20-1
CSARDELATSYNEQFF
>TRBJ1-4|TRBV12-3/TRBV12-4
CASSQTPPQWEKLFF
>TRBJ2-4|TRBV20-1
CSARYWGEGRDIQYF
>TRBJ1-2|TRBV18
CASSPDRAPTYGYTF
>TRBJ2-3|TRBV5-1
CASSLDGRGGDTQYF
>TRBJ2-3|TRBV7-8
CASSLSQGDTQYF
>TRBJ1-6|TRBV5-6
CASSSSGTGGLRNSPLHF
>TRBJ2-3|TRBV20-1
CSGQGGVYTQYF
>TRBJ2-5|TRBV24-1
CATSVGETQYF
>TRBJ2-1|TRBV7-2
CASSPQTRYNEQFF
>TRBJ2-6|TRBV12-3/TRBV12-4
CASSLAASGANVLTF
>TRBJ2-3|TRBV20-1
CSARDRLDTQYF
>TRBJ1-1|TRBV29-1
CSVEEYGTGYTEAFF
>TRBJ2-3|TRBV20-1
CSARDLGVTQYF
>TRBJ1-1|TRBV5-1
CASSRQGQGTEAFF
>TRBJ2-1|TRBV12-3/TRBV12-4
CASTEGLAGQFF
>TRBJ2-3|TRBV20-1
CSARARLAGGKYTQYF
>TRBJ2-1|TRBV19
CASSTLADPAPNNEQFF
>TRBJ2-3|TRBV29-1
CSVEGGQGGTDTQYF
>TRBJ1-5|TRBV7-9
CASSLVNQPQHF